This T cell receptor (beta chain) was profiled in a study of OX40 agonist ivuxolimab in advanced cancers. A note on the overall study: The costimulatory receptor OX40 (CD134) was targeted by ivuxolimab, a fully human IgG2 agonistic monoclonal antibody. Intravenous ivuxolimab was administered to patients every 2 weeks at six dose levels: 0.01, 0.1, 0.3, 1.5, 3 and 10 mg/kg. Among the 50 to 55 dose-escalation patients, some 20 had hepatocellular carcinoma, around 15 melanoma, 9 renal cell carcinoma and 9 head and neck cancer. In the dose-escalation cohort, more than 75% of patients were male, and the mean age was approximately 55 years, with a range of about 23 to 85. Prior anti-PD-1, anti-PD-L1 or anti-CTLA-4 therapy was permitted, and approximately 42% of dose-escalation patients had received checkpoint inhibitors. Partial responses occurred in three dose-escalation patients: two with cutaneous melanoma and one with hepatocellular carcinoma. Peripheral TCRbeta sequencing was intended to test whether TCR sequence diversity was altered and clonal T-cell expansion was caused by ivuxolimab. The paper covers the monotherapy dose-escalation part of the phase I ivuxolimab trial, which included N ≈ 57 patients. The full study reports these points: Antigen specificity was not determined for the clonally expanded peripheral T cells. Low levels of normalized T-cell clonal expansion were also seen in some patients who did not respond. After ivuxolimab, more expanded clones were found on average in CD8+ T cells than in CD4+ T cells. In the 0.1-3.0 mg/kg groups, partial responders had among the lowest normalized peripheral clonal expansion, particularly in CD8+ T cells. At doses of 0.1 to 3.0 mg/kg, clonal expansion of both CD4+ and CD8+ blood T cells was observed from baseline to week 6.

Notes on this clone: Its antigen has not been determined. Base quality data are lacking; no much larger clone is found one base away.

Patients with a history of autoimmune disease or receiving systemic immunosuppression were excluded from the trial. In every dose cohort, peripheral blood was drawn for TCR sequencing at baseline, cycle 4 day 1, and cycle 7 day 1. The samples were taken from a phase I, first-in-human, multicenter, open-label dose-escalation trial of ivuxolimab. Adults with locally advanced or metastatic head and neck squamous cell, hepatocellular, melanoma or renal cell carcinoma were enrolled in the trial. Before TCR sequencing, CD4+ T cells and CD8+ T cells from peripheral blood were sorted into separate populations. Genomic DNA was isolated from the sorted cells so that the TCRbeta CDR3 region could be sequenced. The immunoSEQ Assay was used for sequencing of TCRbeta CDR3 regions. What TCRdb holds here is the immuneACCESS table cut down to in-frame rearrangements. Part of the clones is not present; checked against another copy, under half of the missing clones reflect an unresolved V gene, and the others are unexplained. This sample gives about 18,000 clones in total; 80% to 90% of them show up just once. The top ten clonotypes cover roughly 30% of the sample.

The germline V gene (reference sequence) gives CDR1 as LNHNV and CDR2 as YYDKDF. Measured from the cysteine to the phenylalanine, the CDR3 is 16 residues long. The CDR3 DNA has 48 bases and is translated from base 1. Between the V and J ends, shortened by 3 bases and 0 bases respectively, the junction contains 12 bases. This specimen consisted of CD4+ or CD8+ T cells sorted from blood, obtained in a trial of the OX40 agonist ivuxolimab. This sequence was found in an adult with an advanced solid tumor such as melanoma, head and neck, liver or kidney cancer. The chain uses TRBV15 and TRBJ2-1, and perhaps TRBD2 as D gene, on 5 matching bases. The nucleotide sequence reads as follows: TGTGCCACCAGCAGTTCCCGGACTCTCTCCTACAATGAGCAGTTCTTC. Protein translation: CATSSSRTLSYNEQFF. With the portions outside the CDR3 filled from the reference TRBV15 and TRBJ2-1 genes, the complete variable region becomes DAMVIQNPRYQVTQFGKPVTLSCSQTLNHNVMYWYQQKSSQAPKLLFHYYDKDFNNEADTPDNFQSRRPNTSFCFLDIRSPGLGDTAMYLCATSSSRTLSYNEQFFGPGTRLTVL.